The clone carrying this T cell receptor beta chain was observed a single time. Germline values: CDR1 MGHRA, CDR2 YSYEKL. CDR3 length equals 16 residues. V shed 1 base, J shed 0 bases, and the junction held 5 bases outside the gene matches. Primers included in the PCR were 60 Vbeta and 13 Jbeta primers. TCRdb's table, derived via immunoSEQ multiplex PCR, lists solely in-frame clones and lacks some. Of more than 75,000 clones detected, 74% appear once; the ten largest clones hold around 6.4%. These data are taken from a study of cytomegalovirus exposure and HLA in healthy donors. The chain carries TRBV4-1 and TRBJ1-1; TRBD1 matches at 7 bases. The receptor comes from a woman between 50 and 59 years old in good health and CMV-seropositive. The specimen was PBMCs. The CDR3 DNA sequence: TGCGCCAGCAGCCAAGCCCGGGGACAGATGAACACTGAAGCTTTCTTT. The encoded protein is CASSQARGQMNTEAFF.